Each of the 17 T cell receptor beta chains below was sequenced from the same sample in a study of blood T cell repertoires in COVID-19. Using immunoSEQ multiplex PCR, the repertoire was profiled, and TCRdb retains in-frame clones only, with some absent. Among about 6,000 clones, around nine tenths were seen once, and the ten largest hold around 6.7%. Sequencing input: peripheral blood. Receptor source: a human donor in a cohort sampled during active COVID-19.

In DNA form, the CDR3 reads TGTGCCAGCTCACAAGTAGAACGTCTGGCGGGGAAAGACTCGATCGAGCAGTACTTC. It is translated as CASSQVERLAGKDSIEQYF. The rearrangement links TRBV18 to TRBJ2-7, with TRBD2 as a possible D gene (6 bases). V shed 4 bases and J shed 6 bases, with 31 bases lying between them. The CDR3 totals 19 residues. Germline V gives CDR1 KGHSH, CDR2 LQKENI.

The rearrangement links TRBV7-6 to TRBJ2-2; TRBD2 agrees at 11 bases. The CDR3 is 18 residues long. Trimming at V came to 3 bases and at J to 6 bases, leaving 12 bases not matched to a gene. Looked up from germline, CDR1 is SGHVS and CDR2 is FNYEAQ. The CDR3 DNA reads as TGTGCCAGCAGCTTGAAACTAGCGGGAGCTCACCTTTCCGGGGAGCTGTTTTTT. As protein: CASSLKLAGAHLSGELFF. Full variable domain (missing parts from reference TRBV7-6 and TRBJ2-2): GAGVSQSPRYKVTKRGQDVALRCDPISGHVSLYWYRQALGQGPEFLTYFNYEAQQDKSGLPNDRFSAERPEGSISTLTIQRTEQRDSAMYRCASSLKLAGAHLSGELFFGEGSRLTVL.

V usage is TRBV18 and J usage is TRBJ2-2, with 8 bases aligning to TRBD2. Germline trimming cut 3 bases from V and 1 base from J; bases unmatched to any gene: 7. The CDR3 is made up of 17 amino acids. Germline V gives CDR1 KGHSH, CDR2 LQKENI. CDR3 DNA sequence: TGTGCCAGCTCACCGGCCCCGGGACTAGTGAACACCGGGGAGCTGTTTTTT. Its translation is CASSPAPGLVNTGELFF.

DNA for the CDR3: TGTGCCAGCAGCCAGGGGATAATAGCCAAAAACATTCAGTACTTC. This gives the protein CASSQGIIAKNIQYF. The chain joins TRBV28 to TRBJ2-4, with a possible D match to TRBD1 (6 bases). Per the germline V gene, CDR1 is MDHEN and CDR2 is SYDVKM. The CDR3 is 15 amino acids. Trimming stripped 6 bases from V and 0 bases from J, with 12 bases between.

This sequence joins TRBV2 and TRBJ2-2; D remains unclear. The germline CDR1 and CDR2 sequences are SNHLY and FYNNEI. V lost 6 bases and J lost 2, with 13 bases in between. The CDR3 is made up of 15 amino acids. CDR3 protein: CASSLTRQNTGELFF. Here the CDR3 DNA reads TGTGCCAGCAGCCTAACGAGACAAAACACCGGGGAGCTGTTTTTT. The full variable domain, with the rest looked up from reference TRBV2 and TRBJ2-2, is EPEVTQTPSHQVTQMGQEVILRCVPISNHLYFYWYRQILGQKVEFLVSFYNNEISEKSEIFDDQFSVERPDGSNFTLKIRSTKLEDSAMYFCASSLTRQNTGELFFGEGSRLTVL.

The chain is built from TRBV24-1 and TRBJ2-1, with D perhaps matching TRBD2 (5 bases). V lost 4 bases and J 0 bases, leaving 9 bases between the germline ends. Germline V lookup: CDR1 KGHDR, CDR2 SFDVKD. The CDR3 length is 15 residues. Written as DNA, the CDR3 is TGTGCCACCAGTGACTCGGGGTCCTCCTACAATGAGCAGTTCTTC. It yields the protein CATSDSGSSYNEQFF.

This clone was picked up one time. The gene calls are TRBV6-4 and TRBJ2-1; the match to TRBD2 covers 9 bases. CDR3 length: 15 residues. Germline loops: CDR1 MRHNA, CDR2 SNTAGT. V dropped 0 bases and J dropped 6; count of bases not matched to a gene: 3. CDR3 DNA sequence: TGTGCCAGCAGTGACTCGTCTAGCGGGGCCAATGAGCAGTTCTTC. Translating it yields CASSDSSSGANEQFF.

V and J are TRBV28 and TRBJ1-6; 7 bases line up with TRBD1. The CDR3 has 15 residues. CDR1 and CDR2 from the germline V gene are MDHEN and SYDVKM. Trimming cost V 2 bases and J 8 bases; bases outside gene matches: 6. In nucleotides, the CDR3 is TGTGCCAGCAGTTTAGAAAGGACAGGATATTCACCCCTCCACTTT. This codes for CASSLERTGYSPLHF.

The V gene is TRBV28, the J gene TRBJ2-7; 8 nucleotides agree with TRBD2. Trimming took 5 bases from V and 4 from J; bases not matched to a gene: 7. Looked up from germline, CDR1 is MDHEN and CDR2 is SYDVKM. The CDR3 consists of 14 residues. Here the CDR3 reads CASSRGSGVYEQYF. Written as DNA, the CDR3 is TGTGCCAGCAGTCGGGGTAGCGGGGTGTACGAGCAGTACTTC.

This clone was observed a few times. This CDR3 reads CASGLVTLAGGPDTQYF. The CDR3 DNA is TGTGCTAGTGGTTTGGTCACCCTAGCGGGGGGGCCGGATACGCAGTATTTT. The chain is built from TRBV12-5 and TRBJ2-3, with 12 nucleotides matching TRBD2. Germline values: CDR1 LGHNT, CDR2 FRNRAP. This CDR3 has 17 residues. V lost 0 bases to trimming and J lost 6 bases; unmatched junction nucleotides: 7.

This clone was picked up one time. The V gene is TRBV6-5, the J gene TRBJ2-7, with D possibly TRBD2 on 7 matching bases. The CDR3 runs 15 residues. Per germline, CDR1 MNHEY and CDR2 SVGAGI. Trimming left V 3 bases short and J 2 bases short, with 14 bases between. In nucleotides, the CDR3 is TGTGCCAGCAGTTATCGAAGCGGGACAACCTACGAGCAGTACTTC. It yields the protein CASSYRSGTTYEQYF.

The chain combines TRBV29-1 with TRBJ1-1; maybe TRBD1 (5 bases). The CDR3 is 18 amino acids. Germline CDR1 reads SQVTM; CDR2 reads ANQGSEA. V shed 0 bases and J shed 0 bases, with 20 bases lying between them. The CDR3 DNA reads as TGCAGCGTTGAAGATCACATTTTTGGGGCATCCCTGAACACTGAAGCTTTCTTT. The encoded protein is CSVEDHIFGASLNTEAFF.

This chain joins TRBV5-4 and TRBJ2-3; 7 positions agree with TRBD2. V lost 4 bases to trimming and J lost 6 bases; unmatched junction nucleotides: 8. Germline V lookup: CDR1 SGHNT, CDR2 YYREEE (reference sequence). The CDR3 is 14 residues long. CDR3 in DNA: TGTGCCAGCAGCCGGGACCTAGCGGTGGATACGCAGTATTTT. It is translated as CASSRDLAVDTQYF.

The chain carries TRBV19 and TRBJ2-1, with 11 bases matching TRBD2. Per germline, CDR1 LNHDA and CDR2 SQIVND (reference sequence). Trimming cost V 8 bases and J 5 bases; bases outside gene matches: 14. The CDR3 has 17 residues. CDR3 loop: CASGSGGASFLHNEQFF. The CDR3 DNA reads TGTGCCAGTGGTAGCGGGGGGGCATCGTTTCTTCACAATGAGCAGTTCTTC.

In its sample, this clone was seen once. This chain joins TRBV7-2 and TRBJ2-1; 7 nucleotides agree with TRBD2. The junction had 14 bases not matched to a gene; V was cut back by 5 bases and J by 7 bases. CDR1 and CDR2 from the germline V gene are SGHTA and FQGNSA. The CDR3 has 16 residues. For the CDR3, the DNA is TGTGCCAGCAGCCCGCGGACTAGAACCCTTCGGAATGAGCAGTTCTTC. It specifies CASSPRTRTLRNEQFF.

The CDR3 DNA sequence: TGTGCCAGCAGCCAACGGGGTTTGGGTGGGAACACTGAAGCTTTCTTT. It specifies CASSQRGLGGNTEAFF. The genes are TRBV5-6 and TRBJ1-1; D remains unclear. The CDR3 totals 16 residues. Trimming shortened V by 4 bases and J by 1 base, and 17 bases separated the two germline ends. Germline V gene sequence: CDR1 SGHDT, CDR2 YYEEEE.

The chain recombines TRBV11-3 with TRBJ2-2; no clear D. The CDR3 covers 13 residues. CDR1 is SGHNT, CDR2 YENEEA, per germline. Trimming left V 0 bases short and J 5 bases short, with 4 bases between. CDR3 sequence (DNA): TGTGCCAGCAGCTTAGATCAGACCGGGGAGCTGTTTTTT. Protein: CASSLDQTGELFF.